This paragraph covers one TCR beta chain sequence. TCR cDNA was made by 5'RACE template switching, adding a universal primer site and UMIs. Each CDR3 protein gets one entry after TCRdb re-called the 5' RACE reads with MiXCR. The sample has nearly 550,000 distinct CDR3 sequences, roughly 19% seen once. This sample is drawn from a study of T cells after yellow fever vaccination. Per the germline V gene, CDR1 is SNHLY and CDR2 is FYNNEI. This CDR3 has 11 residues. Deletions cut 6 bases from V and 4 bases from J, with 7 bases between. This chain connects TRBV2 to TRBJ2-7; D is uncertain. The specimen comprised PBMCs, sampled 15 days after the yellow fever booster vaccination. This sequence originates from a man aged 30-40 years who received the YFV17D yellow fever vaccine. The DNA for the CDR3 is TGTGCCAGCAGACCCACATACGAGCAGTACTTC. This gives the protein CASRPTYEQYF.